The present TCR beta chain was sequenced within a study of T cells in Graves' hyperthyroidism and ophthalmopathy. TCR beta CDR3 region amplification was performed from RNA transcripts. Primed by the HTBI set, a first-round RT-PCR was run on the TCR CDR3. MiXCR was run by TCRdb on the multiplex PCR reads, yielding one entry per CDR3 protein. Of 500,000 to 750,000 distinct CDR3 sequences listed, 15% to 19% are singletons. Cells are PBMCs isolated from roughly 10 ml of fresh blood. Trimming removed 2 bases from V and 5 bases from J; junction bases left unmatched: 17. There are 18 residues in the CDR3. Per germline, CDR1 MGHRA and CDR2 YSYEKL. The study's findings and limits: Most thyroid-expanded clonotypes above 0.001 were also found in blood. Ophthalmopathy, as predicted by the model, came a median 6.5 months after the prediction.

With regard to this clonotype: Its antigen is as yet unknown.

Specimen: blood. This TCR came from a woman in her thirties with Graves' hyperthyroidism. The chain links TRBV4-1 to TRBJ2-5, with TRBD2 identical over 7 bases. CDR3 nucleotide sequence: TGCGCCAGCAGCCAACCCTTCGCCCGCGGGAGTAGGAGGGAGACCCAGTACTTC. Its translation: CASSQPFARGSRRETQYF.